This TCR beta chain was sequenced during a study of blood T cell repertoires in COVID-19. Study-wide context: Samples representing acute and convalescent COVID-19 were sourced from the United States, Italy and Spain. Sources were T cells, B-cell-depleted T cells, or PBMCs; the material itself was cDNA or gDNA.

Between the trimmed V and J ends, which lost 6 bases and 8 bases, there was a span of 13 bases. Germline CDR1 and CDR2: WSHSY and SAAADI. CDR3 length: 13 amino acids. Under the authors' procedure: Amplification of reference gene primers provided the estimated nucleated cell counts. Clones were read by immunoSEQ multiplex PCR, and TCRdb kept only the in-frame ones, dropping some. For V, J and clone size, that table is used; D and trimming come from the DNA. The table records about 160,000 clones, about 92% of them present only once. This clone was recorded only once. The sequence derives from a man aged 55 to 70 with active or convalescent COVID-19. The V gene is TRBV10-2, the J gene TRBJ1-4; D perhaps matches TRBD1 (6 bases). What was sequenced was peripheral blood. The CDR3 nucleotides read TGCGCCAGCAGGGACAGCCTGAGGGAAAAACTGTTTTTT. This translates into CASRDSLREKLFF.